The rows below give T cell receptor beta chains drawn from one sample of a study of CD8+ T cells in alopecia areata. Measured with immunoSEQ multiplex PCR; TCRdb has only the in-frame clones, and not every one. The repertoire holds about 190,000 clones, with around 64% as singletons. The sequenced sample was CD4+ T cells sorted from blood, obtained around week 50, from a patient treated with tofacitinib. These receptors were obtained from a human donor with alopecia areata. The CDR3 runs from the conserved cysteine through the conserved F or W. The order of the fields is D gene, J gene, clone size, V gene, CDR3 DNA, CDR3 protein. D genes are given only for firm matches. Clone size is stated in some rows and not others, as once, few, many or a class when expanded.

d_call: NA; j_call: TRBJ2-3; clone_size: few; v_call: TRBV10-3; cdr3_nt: TGTGCCATCAGGGGGACCGGGCTGGGGGGCACAGATACGCAGTATTTT; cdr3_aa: CAIRGTGLGGTDTQYF
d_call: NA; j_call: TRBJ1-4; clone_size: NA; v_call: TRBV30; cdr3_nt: TGTGCCTGGAGTGTAGGTGTTGGGGAGAAACTGTTTTTT; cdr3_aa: CAWSVGVGEKLFF
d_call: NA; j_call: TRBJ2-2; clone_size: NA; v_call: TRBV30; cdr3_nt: TGTGCCTCCGGTGGGGTCACCGGGGAGCTGTTTTTT; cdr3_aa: CASGGVTGELFF
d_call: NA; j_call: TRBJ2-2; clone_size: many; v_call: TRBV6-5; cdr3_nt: TGTGCCAGCACCCTAACCGGACAAATCACCGGGGAGCTGTTTTTT; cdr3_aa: CASTLTGQITGELFF
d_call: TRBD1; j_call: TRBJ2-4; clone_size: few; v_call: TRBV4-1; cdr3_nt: TGCGCCAGCAGGGGACAGGGAAACATTCAGTACTTC; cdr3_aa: CASRGQGNIQYF
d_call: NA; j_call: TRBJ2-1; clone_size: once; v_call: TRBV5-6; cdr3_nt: TGTGCCAGCACATATCCCGGGTTGAGCTCCTACAATGAGCAGTTCTTC; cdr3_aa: CASTYPGLSSYNEQFF
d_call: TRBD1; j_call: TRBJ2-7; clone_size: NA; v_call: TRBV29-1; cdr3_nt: TGCAGCGGTACCGGGACAGGGGCCTCCTACGAGCAGTACTTC; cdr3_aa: CSGTGTGASYEQYF
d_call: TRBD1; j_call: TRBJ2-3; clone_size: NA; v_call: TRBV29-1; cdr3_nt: TGCAGCGTGACAGACCAGGGGGCGCAGTCTCCAGATACGCAGTATTTT; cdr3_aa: CSVTDQGAQSPDTQYF
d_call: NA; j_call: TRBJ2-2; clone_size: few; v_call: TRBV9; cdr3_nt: TGTGCCAGCACCGGGACGGCGGCAGCGACCGGGGAGCTGTTTTTT; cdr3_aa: CASTGTAAATGELFF
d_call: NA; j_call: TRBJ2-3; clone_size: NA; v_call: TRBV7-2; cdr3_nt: TGTGCCAGCAGTCGAACAGGGCATAGCACAGATACGCAGTATTTT; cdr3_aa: CASSRTGHSTDTQYF
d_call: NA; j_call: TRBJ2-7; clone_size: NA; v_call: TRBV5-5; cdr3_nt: TGTGCCAGCAGCTTGGTTCGGACGGCTGAGCAGTACTTC; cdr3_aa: CASSLVRTAEQYF
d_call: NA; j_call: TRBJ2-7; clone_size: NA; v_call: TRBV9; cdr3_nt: TGTGCCAGCAGCGTAGACGTAGGACAGTTCTACGAGCAGTACTTC; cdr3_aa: CASSVDVGQFYEQYF
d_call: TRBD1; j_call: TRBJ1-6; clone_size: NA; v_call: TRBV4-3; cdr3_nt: TGCGCCAGCAGCCAAGATCCGGGACAGGACTTTTCACCCCTCCACTTT; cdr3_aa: CASSQDPGQDFSPLHF
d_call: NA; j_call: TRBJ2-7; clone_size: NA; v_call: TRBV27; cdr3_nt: TGTGCCAGCAGTTTATCTACCCGCCGACAAAACCCTCTCTACGAGCAGTACTTC; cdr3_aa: CASSLSTRRQNPLYEQYF
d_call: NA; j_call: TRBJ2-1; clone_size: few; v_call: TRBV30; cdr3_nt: TGTGCCTGGACTGGCTACAATGAGCAGTTCTTC; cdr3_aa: CAWTGYNEQFF
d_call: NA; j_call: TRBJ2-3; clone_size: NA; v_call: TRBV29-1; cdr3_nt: TGCAGCGTTGAGGGGGGAGTTGATACGCAGTATTTT; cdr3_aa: CSVEGGVDTQYF
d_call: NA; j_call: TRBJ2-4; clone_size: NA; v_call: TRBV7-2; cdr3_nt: TGTGCCAGCAGCCCTCTAGTGTCGGTTGGCATTCAGTACTTC; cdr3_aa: CASSPLVSVGIQYF
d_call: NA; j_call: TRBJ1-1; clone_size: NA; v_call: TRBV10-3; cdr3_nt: TGTGCCATCAGTGAATTGAACACTGAAGCTTTCTTT; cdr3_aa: CAISELNTEAFF
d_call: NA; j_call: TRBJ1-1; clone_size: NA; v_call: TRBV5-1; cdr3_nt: TGCGCCAGCAGCTTAATGACCCTAGGGAACACTGAAGCTTTCTTT; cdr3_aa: CASSLMTLGNTEAFF
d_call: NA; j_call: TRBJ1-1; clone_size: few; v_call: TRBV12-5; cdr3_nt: TGTGCTAGTGGTTTGCGACAGGCACCAAACAACACTGAAGCTTTCTTT; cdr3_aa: CASGLRQAPNNTEAFF
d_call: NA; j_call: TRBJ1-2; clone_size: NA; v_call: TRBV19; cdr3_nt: TGTGCCAGTAGTAGGACAGACCAGACGAACTATGGCTACACCTTC; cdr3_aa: CASSRTDQTNYGYTF
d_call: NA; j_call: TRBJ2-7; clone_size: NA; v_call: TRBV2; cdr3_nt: TGTGCCAGCAGTCGGTGGAGAGGAGTCGAGCAGTACTTC; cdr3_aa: CASSRWRGVEQYF
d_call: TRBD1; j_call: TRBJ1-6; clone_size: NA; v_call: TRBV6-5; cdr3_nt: TGTGCCACGAGGCACAGGGGGTCGTCACCCCTCCACTTT; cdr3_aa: CATRHRGSSPLHF
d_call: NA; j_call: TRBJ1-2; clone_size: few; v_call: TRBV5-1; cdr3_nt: TGCGCCAGCAGGGAGAGGGTTACGGACTATGGCTACACCTTC; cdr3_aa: CASRERVTDYGYTF
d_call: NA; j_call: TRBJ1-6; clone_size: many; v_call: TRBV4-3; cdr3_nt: TGCGCCAGCAGCCAAGTTACGGGGGGCGCGAATAATTCACCCCTCCACTTT; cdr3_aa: CASSQVTGGANNSPLHF
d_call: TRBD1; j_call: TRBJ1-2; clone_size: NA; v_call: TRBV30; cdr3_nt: TGTGCCTGGAGTGGTGGACAGGCGGCGAGTGGCTACACCTTC; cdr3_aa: CAWSGGQAASGYTF
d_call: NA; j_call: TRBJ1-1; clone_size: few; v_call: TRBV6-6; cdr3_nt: TGTGCCAGCAGTCCACGGGACACCGGTGAAGCTTTCTTT; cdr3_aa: CASSPRDTGEAFF
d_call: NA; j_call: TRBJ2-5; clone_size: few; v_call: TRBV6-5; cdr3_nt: TGTGCCAGCAGTCCGCGGAGGGGAGAGACCCAGTACTTC; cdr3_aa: CASSPRRGETQYF
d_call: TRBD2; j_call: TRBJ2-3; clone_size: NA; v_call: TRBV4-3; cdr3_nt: TGCGCCAGCAGCATGGGGACTAGCGGGATGCAGGATACGCAGTATTTT; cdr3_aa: CASSMGTSGMQDTQYF
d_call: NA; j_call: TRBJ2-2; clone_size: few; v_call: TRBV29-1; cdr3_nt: TGCAGCGTTGGGGCAGCCAGAACCGGGGAGCTGTTTTTT; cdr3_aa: CSVGAARTGELFF
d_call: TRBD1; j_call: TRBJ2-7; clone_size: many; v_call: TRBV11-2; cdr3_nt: TGTGCCAGCAGCGGGGACAGGGTGGGTGAGCAGTACTTC; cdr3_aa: CASSGDRVGEQYF
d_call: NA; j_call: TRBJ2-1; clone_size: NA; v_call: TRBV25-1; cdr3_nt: TGTGCCAGCAGTGGAGGTATTGAGCAGTTCTTC; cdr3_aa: CASSGGIEQFF
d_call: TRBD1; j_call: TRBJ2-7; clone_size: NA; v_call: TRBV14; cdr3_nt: TGTGCCAGCAGCCCGGACAGGGTGTACTTC; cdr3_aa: CASSPDRVYF
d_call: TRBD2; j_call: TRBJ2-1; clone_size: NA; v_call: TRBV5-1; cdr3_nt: TGCGCCAGCAGCTTGACCGGACTAGCGGGGGGCCGTGACCCTTTGAATGAGCAGTTCTTC; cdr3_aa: CASSLTGLAGGRDPLNEQFF
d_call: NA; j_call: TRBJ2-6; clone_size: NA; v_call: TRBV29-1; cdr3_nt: TGCAGCGTGGATGGGAGTGCAGGGGCTGGGGCCAACGTCCTGACTTTC; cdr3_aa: CSVDGSAGAGANVLTF
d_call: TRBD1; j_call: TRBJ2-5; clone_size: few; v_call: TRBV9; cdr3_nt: TGTGCCAGCAGCGCCGGGACAGCGACGCAAGAGACCCAGTACTTC; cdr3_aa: CASSAGTATQETQYF
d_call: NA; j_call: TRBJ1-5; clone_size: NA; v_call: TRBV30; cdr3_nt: TGTGCCTGGAGTACAGGGAATCAGCCCCAGCATTTT; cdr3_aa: CAWSTGNQPQHF
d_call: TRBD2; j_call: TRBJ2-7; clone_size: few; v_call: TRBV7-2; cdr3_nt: TGTGCCACCTGGGGGGGGAAGGAGACCTACGAGCAGTACTTC; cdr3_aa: CATWGGKETYEQYF
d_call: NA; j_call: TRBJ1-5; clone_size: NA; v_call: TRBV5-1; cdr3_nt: TGCGCCAGCAGCCCCGGGACTCCGTTCAATCAGCCCCAGCATTTT; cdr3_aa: CASSPGTPFNQPQHF
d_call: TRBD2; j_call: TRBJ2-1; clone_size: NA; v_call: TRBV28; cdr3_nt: TGTGCCAGCAGGGGTCTAGCGGGGCAGTTCTTC; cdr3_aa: CASRGLAGQFF
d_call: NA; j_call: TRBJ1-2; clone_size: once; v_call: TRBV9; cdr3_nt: TGTGCCAGCAGCGTAGCTGTCGACTATGGCTACACCTTC; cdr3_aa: CASSVAVDYGYTF
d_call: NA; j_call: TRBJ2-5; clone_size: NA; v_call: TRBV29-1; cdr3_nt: TGCAGCGTTGAGGGCCGGGGGCGAGAGACCCAGTACTTC; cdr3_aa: CSVEGRGRETQYF
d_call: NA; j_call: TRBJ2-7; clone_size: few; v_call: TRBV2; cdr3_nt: TGTGCCAGCAGTGATCAGGGCTACGAGCAGTACTTC; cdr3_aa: CASSDQGYEQYF
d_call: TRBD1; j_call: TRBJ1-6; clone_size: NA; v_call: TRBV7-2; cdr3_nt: TGTGCCAGCAGCTTACCGACAGGGACCAATTCACCCCTCCACTTT; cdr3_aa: CASSLPTGTNSPLHF
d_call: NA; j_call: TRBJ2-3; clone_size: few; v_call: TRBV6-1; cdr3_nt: TGTGCCAGCAGCGGGGGACAGCCCACAGATACGCAGTATTTT; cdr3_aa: CASSGGQPTDTQYF
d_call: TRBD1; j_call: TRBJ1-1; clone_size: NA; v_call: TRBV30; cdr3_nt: TGTGCCTGGACGACAGGGATACCAAACACTGAAGCTTTCTTT; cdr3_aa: CAWTTGIPNTEAFF
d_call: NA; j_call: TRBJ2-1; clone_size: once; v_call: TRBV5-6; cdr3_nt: TGTGCCAGCAGCCCCCCGACAGGTTACCGTAACAATGAGCAGTTCTTC; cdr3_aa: CASSPPTGYRNNEQFF
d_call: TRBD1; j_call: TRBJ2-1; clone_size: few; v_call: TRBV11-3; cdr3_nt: TGTGCCAGCAGCCGCGCCGGACAGGGGCCCTATGAGCAGTTCTTC; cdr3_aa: CASSRAGQGPYEQFF
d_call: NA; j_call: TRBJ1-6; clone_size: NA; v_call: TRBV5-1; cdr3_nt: TGCGCCAGCAGCTTTAACAAAGCGGATAATTCACCCCTCCACTTT; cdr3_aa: CASSFNKADNSPLHF
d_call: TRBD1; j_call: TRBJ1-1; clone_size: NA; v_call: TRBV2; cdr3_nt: TGTGCCAGCATTGGCCAGGGGGACACTGAAGCTTTCTTT; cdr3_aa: CASIGQGDTEAFF
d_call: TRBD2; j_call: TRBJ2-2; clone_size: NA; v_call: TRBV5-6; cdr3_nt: TGTGCCAGCAGTTCGGGACTAATCCTTCTCGGGGAGCTGTTTTTT; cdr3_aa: CASSSGLILLGELFF
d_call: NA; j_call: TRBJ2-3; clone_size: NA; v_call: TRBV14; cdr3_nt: TGTGCCAGCAGCCTTCCGGGACACCGCACAGATACGCAGTATTTT; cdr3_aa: CASSLPGHRTDTQYF